A selection of T cell receptor beta chains follows, all from one sample in a study of vaccination and CD4 T cells after COVID-19. These TCRs' antigens remain unknown. TCRdb independently ran MiXCR on the PCR reads; one entry per CDR3 protein. The sample has roughly 5,400 distinct CDR3 sequences; 39% are singletons. Material for sequencing was CD4+ T cells from blood, cultured in vitro. The receptors shown here come from a human donor in good health. CDR3s include the opening cysteine and the closing phenylalanine or tryptophan. D genes are given only for firm matches. The listing skips clone size in some rows; elsewhere it reads once, few, many or a size class.

abundance	v_gene	d_gene	j_gene	CDR3nt	CDR3aa
.	TRBV6-1	TRBD1	TRBJ1-4	TGTGCCAGCAGGAAGACAGGGGGTGAAAAACTGTTTTTT	CASRKTGGEKLFF
few	TRBV9	TRBD1	TRBJ1-6	TGTGCCAGCAGCCACCGACAGGGGAAGCATTCACCCCTCCACTTT	CASSHRQGKHSPLHF
few	TRBV20-1	.	TRBJ1-1	TGCAGTGCTAGAGATCTAAGAAGTCAGTCGAACACTGAAGCTTTCTTT	CSARDLRSQSNTEAFF
few	TRBV4-2	.	TRBJ1-2	TGTGCCAGCAGCCAATCCCTTCCGGGGGCGGTTTCTAACTATGGCTACACCTTC	CASSQSLPGAVSNYGYTF
.	TRBV7-2	.	TRBJ2-3	TGTGCCAGCAGCTTAGCGACTGATACGCAGTATTTT	CASSLATDTQYF
.	TRBV6-4	.	TRBJ2-7	TGTGCCAGCACCCTCCTGGTCGAGAGCTACGAGCAGTACTTC	CASTLLVESYEQYF
.	TRBV4-2	.	TRBJ1-6	TGTGCCAGCAGCCAAGAGGGGGACACTAATTCACCCCTCCACTTT	CASSQEGDTNSPLHF
few	TRBV2	.	TRBJ1-2	TGTGCCAGCAGTTCGACTAGCGTGGATGGCTACACCTTC	CASSSTSVDGYTF
.	TRBV20-1	TRBD1	TRBJ1-1	TGCAGTGCTTCGACAGGGGAAGCTTTCTTT	CSASTGEAFF
.	TRBV12-3/TRBV12-4	TRBD1	TRBJ2-3	TGTGCCAGCAGCTACTCGGCCCTAACGGACAGGATCACAGATACGCAGTATTTT	CASSYSALTDRITDTQYF
.	TRBV11-2	.	TRBJ1-2	TGTGCCAGCAGCCCCCAGGGTGACTATGGCTACACCTTC	CASSPQGDYGYTF
.	TRBV6-1	TRBD1	TRBJ1-5	TGTGCCAGCAGCGACGGACAGGGGTTGAATCAGCCCCAGCATTTT	CASSDGQGLNQPQHF
.	TRBV25-1	TRBD2	TRBJ2-1	TGTGCCAGCAGTTCCTCCTTAGCGGGGGGGGCCTTGGATGAGCAGTTCTTC	CASSSSLAGGALDEQFF
.	TRBV20-1	.	TRBJ2-5	TGCAGTGCTACCCCCATTCGAAGGGGGTTAGAAGAGACCCAGTACTTC	CSATPIRRGLEETQYF
few	TRBV6-5	TRBD1	TRBJ1-2	TGTGCCAGCAGTTATGGGGGGGACAGGGAGTTAAGGGGCTACACCTTC	CASSYGGDRELRGYTF
.	TRBV29-1	.	TRBJ1-1	TGCAGCGTTGATTACCTCACTGAAGCTTTCTTT	CSVDYLTEAFF
medium-sized	TRBV7-8	.	TRBJ2-3	TGTGCCAGCAGCTCGGTGCAAGCAGATACGCAGTATTTT	CASSSVQADTQYF
.	TRBV12-3/TRBV12-4	TRBD1	TRBJ1-3	TGTGCCAGCAGGGGACAGGGGGAAGGAAACACCATATATTTT	CASRGQGEGNTIYF
.	TRBV7-7	TRBD2	TRBJ2-5	TGTGCCAGCAGGCCAACTAGCGGCCAAGAGACCCAGTACTTC	CASRPTSGQETQYF
.	TRBV30	.	TRBJ1-2	TGTGCCTGGGTACAGGGCCAAGTTGGCTACACCTTC	CAWVQGQVGYTF
.	TRBV5-6	.	TRBJ1-2	TGTGCCAGCAGCTTAGGGGGATTTAACTATGGCTACACCTTC	CASSLGGFNYGYTF
.	TRBV2	TRBD1	TRBJ2-3	TGTGCCAGCCTGGACAGGGTTCTGTATTTT	CASLDRVLYF
large	TRBV19	.	TRBJ1-1	TGTGCCAGTAGTGCTCTCCGGGACTCCAATGAAGCTTTCTTT	CASSALRDSNEAFF
few	TRBV6-1	.	TRBJ1-2	TGTGCCAGCGAGGCTCGGGGACTGTATGGCTACACCTTC	CASEARGLYGYTF
.	TRBV12-3/TRBV12-4	.	TRBJ1-1	TGTGCCAGCAGTTTAGAGGGGATGTTATCTGAAGCTTTCTTT	CASSLEGMLSEAFF
few	TRBV6-1	TRBD1	TRBJ1-2	TGTGCCAGCAGCCTTATCGGACAGGCTTATGGCTACACCTTC	CASSLIGQAYGYTF
.	TRBV29-1	TRBD1	TRBJ1-1	TGCAGCGTCGCTCGAGGACAGGGGGCGGGCACTGAAGCTTTCTTT	CSVARGQGAGTEAFF
.	TRBV11-2	.	TRBJ2-5	TGTGCCAGCAGCCCGAGCTTTGAGCCATTAGAGACCCAGTACTTC	CASSPSFEPLETQYF
.	TRBV7-8	.	TRBJ1-5	TGTGCCAGCAGCCTGACAGCGCAGCCCCAGCATTTT	CASSLTAQPQHF
once	TRBV19	TRBD2	TRBJ2-3	TGTGCCAGTAGTATAGGGCTAGCGGGGAGGAGCACAGATACGCAGTATTTT	CASSIGLAGRSTDTQYF
few	TRBV5-4	.	TRBJ1-2	TGTGCCAGCAGCGGGGGAGGGCAGAACTATGGCTACACCTTC	CASSGGGQNYGYTF
.	TRBV20-1	.	TRBJ2-1	TGCAGTGCTAGAGATCCGGCGGGACCGTCCTACAATGAGCAGTTCTTC	CSARDPAGPSYNEQFF
few	TRBV20-1	.	TRBJ2-1	TGCAGTGCTAGAGGGTTAGACAGCTCCTACAATGAGCAGTTCTTC	CSARGLDSSYNEQFF
few	TRBV6-1	.	TRBJ2-6	TGTGCCAGCAGCCGGCCCAGTACCTCTGGGGCCAACGTCCTGACTTTC	CASSRPSTSGANVLTF
.	TRBV11-3	.	TRBJ2-3	TGTGCCAGCAGCTTAGAACAAAGCACAGATACGCAGTATTTT	CASSLEQSTDTQYF
hyperexpanded	TRBV6-1	TRBD1	TRBJ1-2	TGTGCCAGCATGGCAGGGGGAGGCTACACCTTC	CASMAGGGYTF
few	TRBV6-1	.	TRBJ1-6	TGTGCCAGCAGTGACGCCCGGGATTCACCCCTCCACTTT	CASSDARDSPLHF
.	TRBV30	TRBD2	TRBJ2-5	TGTGCCTCTAGCGGGGGGTTCCAAGAGACCCAGTACTTC	CASSGGFQETQYF
few	TRBV6-5	.	TRBJ1-1	TGTGCCAGCAGTTACCTGGGTGAAGCTTTCTTT	CASSYLGEAFF
few	TRBV6-1	.	TRBJ1-5	TGTGCCAGCAGTGAAGACAGCGAAAATCAGCCCCAGCATTTT	CASSEDSENQPQHF
.	TRBV11-2	TRBD2	TRBJ2-3	TGTGCCAGCAGCCGGCTGGCGGGGGGCCTCACTAGCACAGATACGCAGTATTTT	CASSRLAGGLTSTDTQYF
few	TRBV6-5	.	TRBJ2-1	TGTGCCAGCAGTTACTCCTGGGGCTACAATGAGCAGTTCTTC	CASSYSWGYNEQFF
.	TRBV6-5	.	TRBJ2-2	TGTGCCAGCAGTTCCATATTCCTCGGACAGGCCGGGGGCACCGGGGAGCTGTTTTTT	CASSSIFLGQAGGTGELFF